This TCR beta chain was retrieved from a study of T cells in Graves' hyperthyroidism and ophthalmopathy. Overall study context: At the time of initial diagnosis and before any treatment, peripheral blood was collected.

Whole-study results and caveats: Peripheral blood also featured most of the thyroid clonotypes expanded above 0.001.

The CDR3 has 15 residues. The V end lost 3 bases, the J end lost 5 bases, and 20 bases lay between the germline ends. Germline-derived CDR1 and CDR2 are SQVTM and ANQGSEA. The CDR3 regions of TCR beta were amplified from RNA transcripts. The primer set for the first-round RT-PCR of the TCR CDR3 was HTBI. TCRdb passed the multiplex PCR reads through MiXCR, listing each CDR3 protein once. The table shows hundreds of thousands of distinct CDR3 sequences, with about a sixth occurring only once. This clonotype was found many times. What it binds is unknown. Reasons for excluding patients were uncontrolled infection, other autoimmune disease, pregnancy or lactation. About 10 ml fresh peripheral blood yielded the PBMCs.

Sequenced sample: blood. The TCR originated in a woman between 18 and 29 years old with Graves' ophthalmopathy. The chain is built from TRBV29-1 and TRBJ2-7, with D maybe TRBD2 (6 bases). This CDR3 reads CSVDGWAGSPHEQYF. The CDR3 DNA reads TGCAGCGTTGACGGTTGGGCGGGATCCCCCCACGAGCAGTACTTC.